A selection of T cell receptor beta chains follows, all from one sample in a study of quantifying T cell responses using KT2 cells. Each CDR3 protein gets one entry after TCRdb re-called the UMI-ligation and nested PCR reads with MiXCR. Of 39,000 or so distinct CDR3 sequences listed, approximately 15% are singletons. What was sequenced was PBMCs spiked with cells of the T cell clone KT2. Receptors originate from a human donor. Each CDR3 is given without its conserved first and last residue. Fields, in order: CDR3 length, V gene, CDR3 protein.

len: 15; v_gene: TRBV12-5; CDR3aa: ASGMRALAESSYEQY
len: 15; v_gene: TRBV28; CDR3aa: ASSFQAEPALNEKLF
len: 12; v_gene: TRBV7-2; CDR3aa: ASSISATNEKLF
len: 12; v_gene: TRBV9; CDR3aa: ASSVDGLNQPQH
len: 13; v_gene: TRBV20-1; CDR3aa: SARSGQGARDTQY
len: 13; v_gene: TRBV12-3/TRBV12-4; CDR3aa: ASSLSRQTSYEQY
len: 12; v_gene: TRBV9; CDR3aa: ASSGVKQGSEQF
len: 13; v_gene: TRBV5-4; CDR3aa: ASSSRGSLTDTQY
len: 12; v_gene: TRBV6-5; CDR3aa: ASRDGGVNQPQH
len: 12; v_gene: TRBV29-1; CDR3aa: SVATSGNMETQY
len: 15; v_gene: TRBV12-3/TRBV12-4; CDR3aa: ASSFPSGRSGANVLT
len: 16; v_gene: TRBV4-2; CDR3aa: ASSQDSGQSSGANVLT
len: 13; v_gene: TRBV12-3/TRBV12-4; CDR3aa: ASSLGVRGWKKLF
len: 11; v_gene: TRBV20-1; CDR3aa: SATGGRVQTQY
len: 11; v_gene: TRBV12-3/TRBV12-4; CDR3aa: ASSFLGVSGYT
len: 13; v_gene: TRBV24-1; CDR3aa: ATSPELYSGNTIY
len: 11; v_gene: TRBV29-1; CDR3aa: SVEGTSNEKLF
len: 12; v_gene: TRBV5-6; CDR3aa: ASSLGGRNSPLH
len: 12; v_gene: TRBV5-1; CDR3aa: ASSPRTDTYEQY
len: 11; v_gene: TRBV6-4; CDR3aa: ASSDSANQPQH
len: 11; v_gene: TRBV2; CDR3aa: ASSERSGTEAF
len: 11; v_gene: TRBV28; CDR3aa: ASSLSQSQPQH
len: 9; v_gene: TRBV29-1; CDR3aa: SAGKGTEAF
len: 14; v_gene: TRBV6-1; CDR3aa: ASSEDVTGPYYGYT
len: 14; v_gene: TRBV21-1; CDR3aa: ASESGPSVMNTEAF
len: 11; v_gene: TRBV20-1; CDR3aa: SARVPGGPGYT
len: 15; v_gene: TRBV12-3/TRBV12-4; CDR3aa: ASSLERGPGFNEKLF
len: 16; v_gene: TRBV28; CDR3aa: ASRLLAGGRSSYNEQF
len: 12; v_gene: TRBV6-1; CDR3aa: ASSEVAGSYEQY
len: 13; v_gene: TRBV20-1; CDR3aa: SASGLAGGDYEQY
len: 11; v_gene: TRBV20-1; CDR3aa: SAITGSDSPLH
len: 14; v_gene: TRBV5-1; CDR3aa: ASSPGPGQGRNEQF
len: 12; v_gene: TRBV6-1; CDR3aa: ASGTRSYNSPLH
len: 12; v_gene: TRBV6-4; CDR3aa: ASSEGLAGNEQF
len: 12; v_gene: TRBV11-1; CDR3aa: ASSLAGTYNEQF
len: 12; v_gene: TRBV5-1; CDR3aa: ASSLADPTDTQY
len: 13; v_gene: TRBV12-3/TRBV12-4; CDR3aa: ASSPPEGLNTEAF
len: 12; v_gene: TRBV6-1; CDR3aa: ASRTPTGNYGYT
len: 14; v_gene: TRBV7-2; CDR3aa: ASSRRGTASTDTQY
len: 10; v_gene: TRBV2; CDR3aa: ASTWATYEQY
len: 13; v_gene: TRBV4-1; CDR3aa: ASSQKAAGVPEAF
len: 13; v_gene: TRBV12-3/TRBV12-4; CDR3aa: ASSSNTGGRETQY
len: 14; v_gene: TRBV18; CDR3aa: ASSPLRQAANYGYT
len: 10; v_gene: TRBV24-1; CDR3aa: ATRLGDTEAF
len: 12; v_gene: TRBV19; CDR3aa: ASSTGTANSPLH
len: 11; v_gene: TRBV7-2; CDR3aa: ASSSGQGNTIY